A selection of T cell receptor beta chains follows, all from one sample in a study of Tregs in tolerant kidney transplant recipients. Libraries were prepared by immunoSEQ multiplex PCR; TCRdb keeps only in-frame clonotypes and omits some of them. The sample lists 110,000 or so clones, around 90% seen once, with under 0.35% in the top ten. The sequenced sample was CD4+ T cells from blood, obtained before the transplant. The receptors were gathered from a human donor who received a combined kidney and bone marrow transplant. CDR3s include the opening cysteine and the closing phenylalanine or tryptophan. D genes are given only for firm matches. Not every row has a clone size; where given, it reads once, few, many or a size class.

J	D	size	V	CDR3	DNA
TRBJ2-1	TRBD2	.	TRBV4-3	CASSQDSAIAGGSGDEQFF	TGCGCCAGCAGCCAAGATAGCGCGATAGCGGGAGGGTCGGGCGATGAGCAGTTCTTC
TRBJ2-5	TRBD2	.	TRBV5-4	CASSRVAGEETQYF	TGTGCCAGCAGCCGGGTAGCGGGGGAGGAGACCCAGTACTTC
TRBJ2-3	.	.	TRBV5-8	CASSSKDSDTQYF	TGTGCCAGCAGCTCCAAGGACAGCGATACGCAGTATTTT
TRBJ1-1	.	.	TRBV2	CASSHAVATEAFF	TGTGCCAGCAGCCATGCGGTGGCCACTGAAGCTTTCTTT
TRBJ1-3	TRBD1	few	TRBV11-2	CASSETGFWNTIYF	TGTGCCAGCAGCGAGACAGGGTTTTGGAACACCATATATTTT
TRBJ2-7	.	.	TRBV6-5	CASSRGGYSYEQYF	TGTGCCAGCAGTAGAGGGGGTTACTCCTACGAGCAGTACTTC
TRBJ2-7	.	.	TRBV2	CASRRGSYEQYF	TGTGCCAGCAGACGGGGGTCCTACGAGCAGTACTTC
TRBJ1-2	.	.	TRBV6-5	CASNRGGAAEGYTF	TGTGCCAGCAATAGGGGGGGAGCAGCGGAGGGCTACACCTTC
TRBJ2-3	TRBD1	.	TRBV28	CASRGQGTDTQYF	TGTGCCAGCAGGGGACAGGGGACAGATACGCAGTATTTT
TRBJ2-3	TRBD2	once	TRBV27	CASSWRERETSTDTQYF	TGTGCCAGCAGCTGGAGGGAGCGGGAAACTAGCACAGATACGCAGTATTTT
TRBJ2-7	.	.	TRBV5-6	CASSLVSTTYEQYF	TGTGCCAGCAGCTTGGTTTCCACAACCTACGAGCAGTACTTC
TRBJ2-1	TRBD2	.	TRBV9	CASSVSGLANEQFF	TGTGCCAGCAGCGTTTCGGGACTAGCCAATGAGCAGTTCTTC
TRBJ1-2	.	.	TRBV2	CASSDEGRAHYGYTF	TGTGCCAGCAGTGACGAAGGCAGAGCGCACTATGGCTACACCTTC
TRBJ1-2	.	.	TRBV28	CASSFSDSYGYTF	TGTGCCAGCAGTTTTTCGGACAGCTATGGCTACACCTTC
TRBJ2-5	TRBD2	.	TRBV10-1	CASSAVAGVRETQYF	TGCGCCAGCAGTGCTGTAGCGGGAGTTCGGGAGACCCAGTACTTC
TRBJ1-1	.	.	TRBV5-4	CASSLFGVNTEAFF	TGTGCCAGCAGCTTGTTCGGGGTTAACACTGAAGCTTTCTTT
TRBJ2-1	TRBD2	.	TRBV7-2	CASSPLTSGDNEQFF	TGTGCCAGCAGCCCGCTGACTAGCGGGGACAATGAGCAGTTCTTC
TRBJ2-3	.	once	TRBV18	CASSPMDTTDTQYF	TGTGCCAGCTCACCTATGGACACCACAGATACGCAGTATTTT
TRBJ2-7	TRBD1	once	TRBV27	CASSTSGTGGAGASEQYF	TGTGCCAGCAGTACCTCCGGGACAGGGGGCGCAGGGGCCTCTGAGCAGTACTTC
TRBJ2-1	TRBD2	.	TRBV27	CASTQDGRSYNEQFF	TGTGCCAGCACCCAAGACGGGAGGTCCTACAATGAGCAGTTCTTC
TRBJ1-2	TRBD1	.	TRBV6-6	CASRVTGTNYGYTF	TGTGCCAGCAGAGTGACAGGGACTAACTATGGCTACACCTTC
TRBJ2-1	TRBD2	.	TRBV6-6	CASRGTSGPDDEQFF	TGTGCCAGCAGGGGTACTAGCGGACCAGACGATGAGCAGTTCTTC
TRBJ2-1	TRBD2	.	TRBV25-1	CASVASGSNEQFF	TGTGCCAGCGTAGCAAGCGGGAGCAATGAGCAGTTCTTC
TRBJ2-7	TRBD1	.	TRBV5-5	CASSFGGGQVGYEQYF	TGTGCCAGCAGCTTCGGAGGGGGACAGGTAGGCTACGAGCAGTACTTC
TRBJ2-6	.	.	TRBV27	CASSLGQGGDSGANVLTF	TGTGCCAGCAGTTTAGGTCAGGGCGGGGACTCTGGGGCCAACGTCCTGACTTTC
TRBJ1-2	.	.	TRBV28	CASSTLLVGYTF	TGTGCCAGCAGTACCCTTTTAGTTGGCTACACCTTC
TRBJ1-1	.	.	TRBV6-1	CASSASGVNTEAFF	TGTGCCAGCAGTGCATCAGGGGTGAACACTGAAGCTTTCTTT
TRBJ2-7	TRBD1	.	TRBV7-9	CASSPGTGGNEQYF	TGTGCCAGCAGCCCCGGGACAGGGGGCAACGAGCAGTACTTC